This TCR beta chain was sequenced during a study of graft-versus-host responses after intestinal transplantation. Background on the study: As for transplant type, recipients had multivisceral, liver-intestinal, or isolated intestinal grafts. For two to four years after anti-thymocyte globulin induction, all recipients took tacrolimus and steroids.

The assay was immunoSEQ multiplex PCR, and TCRdb's table has in-frame clones only and misses some. The sample has about 54,000 clones, 75% to 95% seen once; the top ten hold 5% to 7%. The V segment lost 0 bases and the J segment 1 base; nucleotides outside the gene matches: 4. Germline values: CDR1 MNHEY, CDR2 SVGAGI. CDR3 size: 16 residues. General study results and limits: Present in recipient marrow, GvH clones included some that appeared first in ileum or blood. Allografts of one patient group, those with graft-donor T cell macrochimerism, had high graft-versus-host to host-versus-graft clonal ratios.

The count of this clone is one. Its specificity is unknown. Sequenced here: PBMCs, sampled nearly 670 days after intestinal transplant. The origin of this receptor is a human patient who received an intestinal transplant, so some T cells may come from the graft donor. V usage is TRBV6-5 and J usage is TRBJ1-1, with 8 bases fitting TRBD1. The CDR3, as DNA: TGTGCCAGCAGTTACTCTCCGGGACAGGCGAACACTGAAGCTTTCTTT. It codes for CASSYSPGQANTEAFF.